The next 32 T cell receptor beta chains were all read from a single sample in a study of OX40 agonist ivuxolimab in advanced cancers. The repertoire was sequenced with immunoSEQ multiplex PCR; TCRdb's copy has only in-frame clones and lacks some. The profile shows roughly 25,000 clones, roughly 89% of them singletons. The source material was CD4+ or CD8+ T cells sorted from blood, sampled in a trial of the OX40 agonist ivuxolimab. These receptors originate from an adult with an advanced solid tumor such as melanoma, head and neck, liver or kidney cancer.

This chain joins TRBV27 and TRBJ2-7, with 7 bases aligning to TRBD1. In germline, CDR1 is MNHEY, CDR2 SMNVEV (reference sequence). After removal of 5 bases from V and 7 bases from J, the junction contained 8 bases not matched to a gene. The CDR3 length is 13 residues. The CDR3: CASSILQGSEQYF. The DNA of the CDR3 is TGTGCCAGCAGTATCCTACAGGGGTCAGAGCAGTACTTC.

The chain combines TRBV13 with TRBJ2-1; D is possibly TRBD2 (6 bases). Trimming removed 6 bases from V and 3 bases from J, with 15 bases in between. The length of the CDR3 is 15 residues. The germline V gene encodes CDR1 PRHDT and CDR2 FYEKMQ (reference sequence). CDR3 coding DNA: TGTGCCAGCAGTAATTGGGGGGAGAGCTACAATGAGCAGTTCTTC. Translation: CASSNWGESYNEQFF.

The chain links TRBV5-6 to TRBJ2-7; D is uncertain. CDR3 length equals 11 residues. Germline-derived CDR1 and CDR2 are SGHDT and YYEEEE. V was shortened by 2 bases and J by 6 bases, with 6 bases between the two germline ends. CDR3 loop: CASSLTSEQYF. For the CDR3, the DNA is TGTGCCAGCAGCTTAACAAGCGAGCAGTACTTC. The full variable domain, with the rest looked up from reference TRBV5-6 and TRBJ2-7, is DAGVTQSPTHLIKTRGQQVTLRCSPKSGHDTVSWYQQALGQGPQFIFQYYEEEERQRGNFPDRFSGHQFPNYSSELNVNALLLGDSALYLCASSLTSEQYFGPGTRLTVT.

The chain combines TRBV4-2 with TRBJ2-1; D is perhaps TRBD1 or TRBD2 (5 bases each). This CDR3 region has 15 residues. Germline V gene sequence: CDR1 LGHNA, CDR2 YNFKEQ. V was pared by 0 bases and J by 6 bases, with 12 bases between. The CDR3: CASSQEGRLPNEQFF. The DNA of the CDR3 is TGTGCCAGCAGCCAAGAGGGACGGCTTCCCAATGAGCAGTTCTTC.

This chain uses TRBV2 with TRBJ2-1; unclear D gene. The V and J ends lost 3 bases and 5 bases respectively, with 8 bases between them. CDR3 length equals 13 residues. Looked up from germline, CDR1 is SNHLY and CDR2 is FYNNEI. The CDR3: CASSEGYHNEQFF. The CDR3 DNA reads as TGTGCCAGCAGTGAGGGATACCACAATGAGCAGTTCTTC.

This clone occurred once. The J gene is TRBJ2-7, the V gene TRBV7-9; TRBD2 aligns across 7 bases. The CDR3 is 15 amino acids. V gave up 5 bases and J gave up 1 base; unmatched junction bases: 8. In germline, CDR1 is SEHNR, CDR2 FQNEAQ (reference sequence). DNA of the CDR3: TGTGCCAGCAGCCCCACGGGGGACTATTCCTACGAGCAGTACTTC. This translates into CASSPTGDYSYEQYF.

V is TRBV7-9 and J is TRBJ1-1, with D perhaps TRBD1 (6 bases). Germline CDR1 and CDR2: SEHNR and FQNEAQ (reference sequence). The CDR3 totals 15 residues. V shed 6 bases and J shed 4 bases, with 18 bases lying between them. The CDR3 sequence: CASSDRFLSVTEAFF. The CDR3 nucleotides are TGTGCCAGCAGTGACAGGTTTTTGTCGGTCACTGAAGCTTTCTTT. The full variable domain, in which reference TRBV7-9 and TRBJ1-1 provide the parts outside the CDR3, is DTGVSQNPRHKITKRGQNVTFRCDPISEHNRLYWYRQTLGQGPEFLTYFQNEAQLEKSRLLSDRFSAERPKGSFSTLEIQRTEQGDSAMYLCASSDRFLSVTEAFFGQGTRLTVV.

V usage is TRBV5-4 and J usage is TRBJ1-1, with TRBD1 identical over 11 bases. CDR3 length: 14 amino acids. Germline V lookup: CDR1 SGHNT, CDR2 YYREEE (reference sequence). Trimming took 4 bases from V and 3 from J; bases not matched to a gene: 2. As DNA, the CDR3 is TGTGCCAGCAGCCCGGGACAGGGGGACACTGAAGCTTTCTTT. It is translated as CASSPGQGDTEAFF. The full variable domain, rest sourced from reference TRBV5-4 and TRBJ1-1, is ETGVTQSPTHLIKTRGQQVTLRCSSQSGHNTVSWYQQALGQGPQFIFQYYREEENGRGNFPPRFSGLQFPNYSSELNVNALELDDSALYLCASSPGQGDTEAFFGQGTRLTVV.

This sequence joins TRBV6-6 and TRBJ2-3; D not resolved. The germline V and J ends were trimmed by 5 bases and 7 bases, with 10 bases remaining between them. This CDR3 is 12 amino acids long. Looked up from germline, CDR1 is MNHNY and CDR2 is SVGAGI (reference sequence). The chain's CDR3 is CASSDRRHTQYF. CDR3 DNA sequence: TGTGCCAGCAGTGATCGACGACATACGCAGTATTTT.

This chain links TRBV19 with TRBJ2-5, with 11 bases aligning to TRBD2. The CDR3 extends over 16 amino acids. Germline-derived CDR1 and CDR2 are LNHDA and SQIVND (reference sequence). The V gene end was trimmed by 3 bases and the J gene end by 5 bases; junction bases not matched to a gene: 8. In DNA, the CDR3 is TGTGCCAGTAGTATTACTAGCGGGGGCGCCCGGGAGACCCAGTACTTC. Residues: CASSITSGGARETQYF. Full variable domain (outside the CDR3, taken from reference TRBV19 and TRBJ2-5): DGGITQSPKYLFRKEGQNVTLSCEQNLNHDAMYWYRQDPGQGLRLIYYSQIVNDFQKGDIAEGYSVSREKKESFPLTVTSAQKNPTAFYLCASSITSGGARETQYFGPGTRLLVL.

This chain uses TRBV4-1 with TRBJ1-5; D gene unclear. The V gene lost 3 bases and the J gene lost 3 bases, with 12 bases spanning the gap. The CDR3 is 15 residues long. From germline, CDR1 is MGHRA and CDR2 YSYEKL. The CDR3 here is CASSQSWQPNQPQHF. CDR3 nucleotide sequence: TGCGCCAGCAGCCAGAGCTGGCAGCCCAATCAGCCCCAGCATTTT.

V gene TRBV7-6 combines with J gene TRBJ2-1, with TRBD2 matching over 9 bases. J was trimmed by 0 bases and V by 3 bases; bases with no gene match: 6. The CDR3 consists of 17 residues. Germline values: CDR1 SGHVS, CDR2 FNYEAQ. The CDR3 loop reads CASSLASGASSYNEQFF. CDR3 nucleotide sequence: TGTGCCAGCAGCTTGGCTAGCGGGGCTTCCTCCTACAATGAGCAGTTCTTC.

This clone was recorded a few times. The CDR3 loop reads CASSQEGGAVYQPQHF. Written as DNA, the CDR3 is TGCGCCAGCAGCCAAGAAGGCGGGGCGGTCTATCAGCCCCAGCATTTT. J is TRBJ1-5 and V is TRBV4-3; a weak D match, TRBD1 (5 bases). The CDR3 totals 16 residues. Germline V gene sequence: CDR1 LGHNA, CDR2 YSLEER. Trimming cost V 0 bases and J 5 bases, with 14 bases left between them.

The rearrangement uses TRBV7-6 and TRBJ2-3; 10 nucleotides agree with TRBD2. J lost 5 bases, V lost 1 base, and 9 bases had no gene match. CDR1 is SGHVS and CDR2 is FNYEAQ in the germline V gene. The CDR3 totals 17 residues. The CDR3 loop reads CASSLDVLAGVIDTQYF. The CDR3 DNA reads as TGTGCCAGCAGCTTAGATGTTCTAGCGGGAGTTATAGATACGCAGTATTTT. The whole variable domain, remainder taken from reference TRBV7-6 and TRBJ2-3, is GAGVSQSPRYKVTKRGQDVALRCDPISGHVSLYWYRQALGQGPEFLTYFNYEAQQDKSGLPNDRFSAERPEGSISTLTIQRTEQRDSAMYRCASSLDVLAGVIDTQYFGPGTRLTVL.

The V call is TRBV19, the J call TRBJ2-7; D is uncertain. V gave up 3 bases and J gave up 2 bases, with 14 bases separating them. The CDR3 is 15 residues long. CDR1 is LNHDA and CDR2 is SQIVND in the germline V gene (reference sequence). CDR3 sequence reads: CASSISPHGTYEQYF. In nucleotides, the CDR3 is TGTGCCAGTAGTATCAGCCCCCACGGCACCTACGAGCAGTACTTC.

The V call is TRBV5-4, the J call TRBJ1-1; D not certain. V shed 4 bases and J shed 5 bases, with 15 bases lying between them. Germline V gives CDR1 SGHNT, CDR2 YYREEE (reference sequence). The CDR3 covers 14 residues. This chain's CDR3 is CASSLGWGETEAFF. CDR3 nucleotides: TGTGCCAGCAGCCTGGGGTGGGGAGAAACTGAAGCTTTCTTT.

The J gene is TRBJ2-7, the V gene TRBV7-9; 11 positions agree with TRBD1. Germline V gene sequence: CDR1 SEHNR, CDR2 FQNEAQ (reference sequence). CDR3 length: 15 amino acids. Trimming removed 2 bases from V and 5 bases from J; junction bases left unmatched: 5. CDR3 sequence reads: CASSLPRTGGNEQYF. The DNA of the CDR3 is TGTGCCAGCAGCTTACCCCGGACAGGGGGCAACGAGCAGTACTTC. Using reference TRBV7-9 and TRBJ2-7 for the parts outside the CDR3, the full variable domain is DTGVSQNPRHKITKRGQNVTFRCDPISEHNRLYWYRQTLGQGPEFLTYFQNEAQLEKSRLLSDRFSAERPKGSFSTLEIQRTEQGDSAMYLCASSLPRTGGNEQYFGPGTRLTVT.

V and J are TRBV7-9 and TRBJ2-7; possibly TRBD1 for D (6 bases). The CDR3 is made up of 12 amino acids. CDR1 SEHNR and CDR2 FQNEAQ come from the germline V gene (reference sequence). The CDR3, as DNA: TGTGCCAGCAGCCATGGGACAACCCAGCAAGAAGTC. Encoded protein: CASSHGTTQQEV.

Here the CDR3 reads CASSETPGELFF. CDR3 nucleotides: TGTGCCAGCAGCGAGACTCCCGGGGAGCTGTTTTTT. The chain couples TRBV7-9 to TRBJ2-2; D remains ambiguous. This CDR3 contains 12 residues. Per germline, CDR1 SEHNR and CDR2 FQNEAQ (reference sequence). Trimming left V 5 bases short and J 6 bases short, with 7 bases between.

V and J are TRBV5-6 and TRBJ1-2, with TRBD1 identical over 7 bases. The CDR3 has 14 residues. CDR1 and CDR2 (germline): SGHDT, YYEEEE. Germline trimming cut 2 bases from V and 6 bases from J; bases unmatched to any gene: 7. As DNA, the CDR3 is TGTGCCAGCAGCTTTGGGACAGAAGTCGATGGCTACACCTTC. Translated, it gives CASSFGTEVDGYTF.

The rearrangement uses TRBV9 and TRBJ2-2; D gene unclear. This CDR3 is built from 15 residues. V gave up 3 bases and J gave up 1 base, with 10 bases separating them. Germline V gene data show CDR1 as SGDLS and CDR2 as YYNGEE. This CDR3 reads CASSALWQNTGELFF. DNA of the CDR3: TGTGCCAGCAGCGCGCTATGGCAGAACACCGGGGAGCTGTTTTTT. Filled out from reference TRBV9 and TRBJ2-2, the complete variable domain reads DSGVTQTPKHLITATGQRVTLRCSPRSGDLSVYWYQQSLDQGLQFLIQYYNGEERAKGNILERFSAQQFPDLHSELNLSSLELGDSALYFCASSALWQNTGELFFGEGSRLTVL.

The chain couples TRBV27 to TRBJ1-1; D gene unclear. Trimming shortened V by 6 bases and J by 0 bases, and 14 bases separated the two germline ends. Germline V lookup: CDR1 MNHEY, CDR2 SMNVEV (reference sequence). The CDR3 totals 15 residues. The DNA of the CDR3 is TGTGCCAGCAGACTCGTAATGGCGATGAACACTGAAGCTTTCTTT. It yields the protein CASRLVMAMNTEAFF.

This rearrangement joins TRBV2 to TRBJ2-5, with D possibly TRBD2 on 6 matching bases. The germline gives CDR1 SNHLY, CDR2 FYNNEI. The V and J ends lost 6 bases and 2 bases respectively, with 13 bases between them. This CDR3 spans 14 amino acids. This CDR3 reads CASRLLGGQETQYF. CDR3 sequence (DNA): TGTGCCAGCAGACTACTAGGAGGGCAAGAGACCCAGTACTTC.

The rearrangement links TRBV7-2 to TRBJ2-3, with 10 bases lining up with TRBD2. The CDR3 is made up of 16 amino acids. V lost 1 base to trimming and J lost 7 bases; unmatched junction nucleotides: 8. Germline V lookup: CDR1 SGHTA, CDR2 FQGNSA. The CDR3 loop reads CASSLGVGSGGNTQYF. The CDR3 bases are TGTGCCAGCAGCTTAGGGGTTGGTAGCGGGGGGAATACGCAGTATTTT.

This chain links TRBV29-1 with TRBJ2-7; no reliable D call. There are 14 residues in the CDR3. The germline gives CDR1 SQVTM, CDR2 ANQGSEA. The V end lost 4 bases, the J end lost 0 bases, and 13 bases lay between the germline ends. CDR3 nucleotide sequence: TGCAGCGTTGTAGTTCAGCTGAACTCCTACGAGCAGTACTTC. Protein sequence: CSVVVQLNSYEQYF.

The gene calls are TRBV7-9 and TRBJ2-7; unclear D gene. The CDR3 contains 11 residues. The germline V gene encodes CDR1 SEHNR and CDR2 FQNEAQ (reference sequence). Trimming cost V 6 bases and J 6 bases, with 9 bases left between them. CDR3 in amino acids: CASRSGLEQYF. The CDR3 nucleotides read TGTGCCAGCAGGTCCGGGCTCGAGCAGTACTTC. The full variable domain, rest sourced from reference TRBV7-9 and TRBJ2-7, is DTGVSQNPRHKITKRGQNVTFRCDPISEHNRLYWYRQTLGQGPEFLTYFQNEAQLEKSRLLSDRFSAERPKGSFSTLEIQRTEQGDSAMYLCASRSGLEQYFGPGTRLTVT.

The chain is built from TRBV30 and TRBJ2-7; D is perhaps TRBD2 (5 bases). V shed 3 bases and J shed 5 bases, with 11 bases lying between them. CDR3 length: 12 residues. Germline-derived CDR1 and CDR2 are GTSNPN and SVGIG (reference sequence). CDR3 nucleotides: TGTGCCTGGAGGAGGGTTCGGAACGAGCAGTACTTC. Translation: CAWRRVRNEQYF.

V gene TRBV7-3 combines with J gene TRBJ2-1; 8 bases agree with TRBD1. V was clipped by 2 bases and J by 8 bases; unmatched bases: 5. The CDR3 consists of 14 residues. Germline-derived CDR1 and CDR2 are SGHTA and FQGTGA. For the CDR3, the DNA is TGTGCCAGCAGCTTAGTGCCGGGACAGGATGAGCAGTTCTTC. It codes for CASSLVPGQDEQFF.

The chain employs TRBV5-1 and TRBJ2-1; D unclear. With 3 bases removed from V and 10 bases from J, the gap between germline ends came to 17 bases. The CDR3 runs 14 residues. CDR1 SGHRS and CDR2 YFSETQ come from the germline V gene. This CDR3 reads CASSWSSSIEEQFF. The CDR3 DNA reads as TGCGCCAGCAGCTGGAGCTCCTCCATTGAGGAGCAGTTCTTC. Full variable domain (rest looked up from reference TRBV5-1 and TRBJ2-1): KAGVTQTPRYLIKTRGQQVTLSCSPISGHRSVSWYQQTPGQGLQFLFEYFSETQRNKGNFPGRFSGRQFSNSRSEMNVSTLELGDSALYLCASSWSSSIEEQFFGPGTRLTVL.

V usage is TRBV5-5 and J usage is TRBJ2-7, with 10 bases fitting TRBD1. The CDR3 has 13 amino acids. CDR1 SGHKS and CDR2 YYEKEE come from the germline V gene (reference sequence). With V trimmed by 10 bases and J by 3 bases, 7 bases remained unmatched. The DNA of the CDR3 is TGTGCCTCCCGGGACAGGGGAAACTACGAGCAGTACTTC. Protein sequence: CASRDRGNYEQYF.

The V gene is TRBV4-3, the J gene TRBJ1-2; TRBD1 aligns across 10 bases. CDR1 and CDR2 from the germline V gene are LGHNA and YSLEER. Germline trimming cut 4 bases from V and 4 bases from J; bases unmatched to any gene: 6. This CDR3 has 15 amino acids. Here the CDR3 DNA reads TGCGCCAGCAGCCCTGGGACAGGGGTTGGCTATGGCTACACCTTC. It encodes CASSPGTGVGYGYTF.

The chain has TRBV11-2 and TRBJ2-7; unclear D gene. Germline V gives CDR1 SGHAT, CDR2 FQNNGV. This CDR3 has 12 residues. Between the trimmed V and J ends, which lost 0 bases and 3 bases, there was a span of 3 bases. The CDR3 DNA sequence: TGTGCCAGCAGCTTAGATCTCTACGAGCAGTACTTC. As protein: CASSLDLYEQYF. The variable domain in full, with the rest retrieved from reference TRBV11-2 and TRBJ2-7, is EAGVAQSPRYKIIEKRQSVAFWCNPISGHATLYWYQQILGQGPKLLIQFQNNGVVDDSQLPKDRFSAERLKGVDSTLKIQPAKLEDSAVYLCASSLDLYEQYFGPGTRLTVT.